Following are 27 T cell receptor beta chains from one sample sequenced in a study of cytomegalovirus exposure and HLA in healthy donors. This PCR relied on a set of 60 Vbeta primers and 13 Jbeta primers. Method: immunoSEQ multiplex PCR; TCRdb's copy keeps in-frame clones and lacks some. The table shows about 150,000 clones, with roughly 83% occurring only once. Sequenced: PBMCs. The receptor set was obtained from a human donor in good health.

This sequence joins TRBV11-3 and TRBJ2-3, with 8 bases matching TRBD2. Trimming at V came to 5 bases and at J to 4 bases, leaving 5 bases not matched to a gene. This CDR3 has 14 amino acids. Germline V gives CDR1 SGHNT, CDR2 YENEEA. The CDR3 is CASSATAGADTQYF. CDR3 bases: TGTGCCAGCAGCGCGACAGCGGGGGCAGATACGCAGTATTTT. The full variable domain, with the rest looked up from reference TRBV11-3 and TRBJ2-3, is EAGVVQSPRYKIIEKKQPVAFWCNPISGHNTLYWYLQNLGQGPELLIRYENEEAVDDSQLPKDRFSAERLKGVDSTLKIQPAELGDSAVYLCASSATAGADTQYFGPGTRLTVL.

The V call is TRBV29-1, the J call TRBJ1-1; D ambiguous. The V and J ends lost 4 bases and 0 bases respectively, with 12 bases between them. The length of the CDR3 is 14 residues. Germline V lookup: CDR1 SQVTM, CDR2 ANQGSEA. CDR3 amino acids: CSVGLGRMNTEAFF. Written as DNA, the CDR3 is TGCAGCGTTGGTTTGGGCAGAATGAACACTGAAGCTTTCTTT.

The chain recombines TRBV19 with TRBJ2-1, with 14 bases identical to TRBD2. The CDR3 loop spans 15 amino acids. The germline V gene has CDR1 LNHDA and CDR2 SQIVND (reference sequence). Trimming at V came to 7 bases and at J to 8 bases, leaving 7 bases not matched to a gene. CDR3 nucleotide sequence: TGTGCCAGTACCCCTGGACTAGCGGGAGGCTATGAGCAGTTCTTC. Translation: CASTPGLAGGYEQFF.

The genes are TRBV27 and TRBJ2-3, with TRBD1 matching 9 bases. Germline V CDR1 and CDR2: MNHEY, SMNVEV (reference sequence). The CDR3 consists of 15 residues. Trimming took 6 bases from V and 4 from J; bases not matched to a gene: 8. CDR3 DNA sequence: TGTGCCAGCAGGTCCGGGACAGGGACCCCAGATACGCAGTATTTT. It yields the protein CASRSGTGTPDTQYF.

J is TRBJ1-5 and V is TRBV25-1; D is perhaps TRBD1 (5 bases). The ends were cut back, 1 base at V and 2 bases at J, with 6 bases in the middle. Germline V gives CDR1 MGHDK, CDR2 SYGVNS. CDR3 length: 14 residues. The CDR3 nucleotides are TGTGCCAGCAGTGAATTAGGGGGCAATCAGCCCCAGCATTTT. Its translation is CASSELGGNQPQHF. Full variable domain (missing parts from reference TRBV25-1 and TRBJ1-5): EADIYQTPRYLVIGTGKKITLECSQTMGHDKMYWYQQDPGMELHLIHYSYGVNSTEKGDLSSESTVSRIRTEHFPLTLESARPSHTSQYLCASSELGGNQPQHFGDGTRLSIL.

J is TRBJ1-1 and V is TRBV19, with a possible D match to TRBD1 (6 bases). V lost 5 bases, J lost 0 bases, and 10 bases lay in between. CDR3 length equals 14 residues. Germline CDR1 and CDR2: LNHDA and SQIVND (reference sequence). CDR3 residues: CASSPDRVNTEAFF. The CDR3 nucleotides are TGTGCCAGTAGTCCGGACAGAGTGAACACTGAAGCTTTCTTT.

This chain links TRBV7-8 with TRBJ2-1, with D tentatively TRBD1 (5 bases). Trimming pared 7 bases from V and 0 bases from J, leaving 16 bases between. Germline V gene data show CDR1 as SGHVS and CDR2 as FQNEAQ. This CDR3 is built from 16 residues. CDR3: CASTLTTGYSYNEQFF. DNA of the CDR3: TGTGCCAGCACCCTAACAACAGGTTACTCCTACAATGAGCAGTTCTTC. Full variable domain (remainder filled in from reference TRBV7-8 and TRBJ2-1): GAGVSQSPRYKVAKRGQDVALRCDPISGHVSLFWYQQALGQGPEFLTYFQNEAQLDKSGLPSDRFFAERPEGSVSTLKIQRTQQEDSAVYLCASTLTTGYSYNEQFFGPGTRLTVL.

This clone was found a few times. For the CDR3, the DNA is TGTGCCAGCAGCGTACGTCCGAACACTGAAGCTTTCTTT. It translates to CASSVRPNTEAFF. V gene TRBV9 combines with J gene TRBJ1-1, with unresolved D. From germline, CDR1 is SGDLS and CDR2 YYNGEE. The CDR3 loop spans 13 amino acids. V dropped 1 base and J dropped 1 base, with 5 bases sitting between them.

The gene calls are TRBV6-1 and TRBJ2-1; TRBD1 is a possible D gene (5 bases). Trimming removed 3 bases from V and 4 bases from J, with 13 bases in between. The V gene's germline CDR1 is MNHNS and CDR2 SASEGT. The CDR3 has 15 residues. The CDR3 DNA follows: TGTGCCAGCAGTGAGCAACAGACAGATTACAATGAGCAGTTCTTC. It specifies CASSEQQTDYNEQFF.

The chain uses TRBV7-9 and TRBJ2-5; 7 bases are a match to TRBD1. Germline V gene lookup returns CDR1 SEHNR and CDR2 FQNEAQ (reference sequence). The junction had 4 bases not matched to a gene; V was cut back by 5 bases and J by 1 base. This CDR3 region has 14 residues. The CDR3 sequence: CASSADRSQETQYF. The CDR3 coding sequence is TGTGCCAGCAGCGCGGACAGGAGCCAAGAGACCCAGTACTTC.

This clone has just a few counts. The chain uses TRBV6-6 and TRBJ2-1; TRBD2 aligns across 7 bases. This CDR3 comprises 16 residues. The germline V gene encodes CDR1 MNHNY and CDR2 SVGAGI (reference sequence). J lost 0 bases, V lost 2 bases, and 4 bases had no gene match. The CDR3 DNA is TGTGCCAGCAGTTACCCACTAGCGATCTCCTACAATGAGCAGTTCTTC. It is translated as CASSYPLAISYNEQFF.

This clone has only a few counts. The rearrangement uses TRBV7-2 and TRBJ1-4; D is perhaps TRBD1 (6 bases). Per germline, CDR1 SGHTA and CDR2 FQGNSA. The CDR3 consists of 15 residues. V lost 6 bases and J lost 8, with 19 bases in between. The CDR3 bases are TGTGCCAGCAGTCTTAGGGGACAAAAAACGGAAAAACTGTTTTTT. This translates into CASSLRGQKTEKLFF. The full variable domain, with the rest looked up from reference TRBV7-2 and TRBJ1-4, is GAGVSQSPSNKVTEKGKDVELRCDPISGHTALYWYRQSLGQGLEFLIYFQGNSAPDKSGLPSDRFSAERTGGSVSTLTIQRTQQEDSAVYLCASSLRGQKTEKLFFGSGTQLSVL.

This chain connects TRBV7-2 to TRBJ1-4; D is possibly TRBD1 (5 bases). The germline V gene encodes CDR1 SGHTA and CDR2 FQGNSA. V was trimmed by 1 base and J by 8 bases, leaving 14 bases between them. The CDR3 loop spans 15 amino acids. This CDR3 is CASSLVSRKGEKLFF. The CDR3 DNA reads TGTGCCAGCAGCTTAGTGAGCCGTAAGGGGGAAAAACTGTTTTTT.

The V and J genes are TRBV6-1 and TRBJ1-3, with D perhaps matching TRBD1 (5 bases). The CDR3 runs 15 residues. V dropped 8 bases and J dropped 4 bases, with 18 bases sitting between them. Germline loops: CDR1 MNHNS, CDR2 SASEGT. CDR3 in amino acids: CASPGDPTGGNTIYF. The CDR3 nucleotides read TGTGCCAGCCCGGGGGACCCCACTGGCGGAAACACCATATATTTT.

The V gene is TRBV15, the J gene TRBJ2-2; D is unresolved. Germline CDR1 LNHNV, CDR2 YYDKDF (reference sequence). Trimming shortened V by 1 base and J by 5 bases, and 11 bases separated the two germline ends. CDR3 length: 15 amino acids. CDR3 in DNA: TGTGCCACCAGCAGAGTCAGATCCGGGACCGGGGAGCTGTTTTTT. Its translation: CATSRVRSGTGELFF.

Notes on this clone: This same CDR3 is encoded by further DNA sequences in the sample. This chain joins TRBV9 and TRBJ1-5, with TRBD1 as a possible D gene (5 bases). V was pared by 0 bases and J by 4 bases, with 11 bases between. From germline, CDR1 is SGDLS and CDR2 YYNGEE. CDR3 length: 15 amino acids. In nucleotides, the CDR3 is TGTGCCAGCAGCGTAGATGGCGGGGGAAATCAGCCCCAGCATTTT. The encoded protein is CASSVDGGGNQPQHF.

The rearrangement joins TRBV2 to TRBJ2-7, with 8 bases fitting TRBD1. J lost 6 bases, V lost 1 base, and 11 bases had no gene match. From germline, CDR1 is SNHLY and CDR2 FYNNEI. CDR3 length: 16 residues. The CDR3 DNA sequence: TGTGCCAGCAGTGAAGTACAGACAGGGGTCGAAGGCGAGCAGTACTTC. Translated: CASSEVQTGVEGEQYF.

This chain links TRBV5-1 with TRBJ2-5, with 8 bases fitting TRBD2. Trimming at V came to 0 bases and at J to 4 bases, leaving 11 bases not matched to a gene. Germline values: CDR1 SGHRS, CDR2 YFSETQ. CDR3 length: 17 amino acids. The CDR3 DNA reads TGCGCCAGCAGCTTGGCCGGGAGGGGCGCCTCCGCAGAGACCCAGTACTTC. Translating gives CASSLAGRGASAETQYF.

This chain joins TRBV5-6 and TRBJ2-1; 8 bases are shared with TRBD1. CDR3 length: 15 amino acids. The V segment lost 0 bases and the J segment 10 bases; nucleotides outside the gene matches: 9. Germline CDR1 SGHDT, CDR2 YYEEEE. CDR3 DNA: TGTGCCAGCAGCTTGGAACAGGGGGTAGGATTCGAGCAGTTCTTC. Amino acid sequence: CASSLEQGVGFEQFF.

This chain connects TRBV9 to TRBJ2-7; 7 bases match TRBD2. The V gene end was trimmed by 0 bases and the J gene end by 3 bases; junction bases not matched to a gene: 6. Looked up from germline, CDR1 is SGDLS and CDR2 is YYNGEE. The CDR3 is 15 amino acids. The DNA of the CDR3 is TGTGCCAGCAGCGTAGGGTGGGAGGGCCGCTACGAGCAGTACTTC. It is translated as CASSVGWEGRYEQYF.

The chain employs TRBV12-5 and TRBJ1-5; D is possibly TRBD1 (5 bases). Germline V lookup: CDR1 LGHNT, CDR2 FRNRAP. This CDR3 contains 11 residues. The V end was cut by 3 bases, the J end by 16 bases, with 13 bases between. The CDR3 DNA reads TGTGCTAGTGGTTTAGGGGCGGCGCAACATTTT. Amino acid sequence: CASGLGAAQHF.

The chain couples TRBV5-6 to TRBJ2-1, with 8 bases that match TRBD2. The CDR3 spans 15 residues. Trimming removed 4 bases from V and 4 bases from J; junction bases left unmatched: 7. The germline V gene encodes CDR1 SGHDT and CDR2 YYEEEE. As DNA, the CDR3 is TGTGCCAGCAGCAATTGGGGCGGGGGGTACAATGAGCAGTTCTTC. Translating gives CASSNWGGGYNEQFF.

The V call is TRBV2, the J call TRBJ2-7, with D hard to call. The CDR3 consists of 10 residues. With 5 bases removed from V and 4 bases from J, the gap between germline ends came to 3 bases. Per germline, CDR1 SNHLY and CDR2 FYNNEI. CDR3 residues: CASSRYEQYF. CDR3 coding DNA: TGTGCCAGCAGTCGGTACGAGCAGTACTTC.

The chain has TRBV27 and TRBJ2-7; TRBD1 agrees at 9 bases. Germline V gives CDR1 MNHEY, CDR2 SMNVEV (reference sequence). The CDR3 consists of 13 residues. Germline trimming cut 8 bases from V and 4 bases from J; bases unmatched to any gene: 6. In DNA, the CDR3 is TGTGCCAGCCCGCGACAGGGGGGTTACGAGCAGTACTTC. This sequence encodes CASPRQGGYEQYF.

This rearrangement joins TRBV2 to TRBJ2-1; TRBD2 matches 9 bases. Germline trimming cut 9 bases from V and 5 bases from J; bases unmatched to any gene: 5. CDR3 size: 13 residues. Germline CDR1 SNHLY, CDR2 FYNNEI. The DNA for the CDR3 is TGTGCCAGGGGGGGGACTAGCAACAATGAGCAGTTCTTC. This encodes CARGGTSNNEQFF. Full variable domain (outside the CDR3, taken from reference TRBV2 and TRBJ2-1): EPEVTQTPSHQVTQMGQEVILRCVPISNHLYFYWYRQILGQKVEFLVSFYNNEISEKSEIFDDQFSVERPDGSNFTLKIRSTKLEDSAMYFCARGGTSNNEQFFGPGTRLTVL.

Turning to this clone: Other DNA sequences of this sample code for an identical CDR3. DNA for the CDR3: TGTGCCAGCAGTTTGGCGGGGACCTACGAGCAGTACTTC. Translated, it gives CASSLAGTYEQYF. V is TRBV27 and J is TRBJ2-7, with D possibly matching TRBD2 (6 bases). V was clipped by 3 bases and J by 2 bases, with 8 bases between them. Per germline, CDR1 MNHEY and CDR2 SMNVEV (reference sequence). This CDR3 contains 13 residues.

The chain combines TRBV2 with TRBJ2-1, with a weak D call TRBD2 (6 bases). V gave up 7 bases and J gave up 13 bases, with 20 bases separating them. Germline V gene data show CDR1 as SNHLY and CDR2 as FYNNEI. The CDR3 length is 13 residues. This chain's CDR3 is CASMSTRGRAQFF. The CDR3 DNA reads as TGTGCCAGCATGTCGACTAGGGGTCGTGCACAGTTCTTC.